This TCR beta chain was profiled in a study of cytomegalovirus exposure and HLA in healthy donors. PCR used 60 Vbeta primers and 13 Jbeta primers. TCRdb keeps only in-frame clones here, not all; method: immunoSEQ multiplex PCR. Of around 180,000 clones in the sample, about four fifths were seen once. The TCR originated in a man between 25 and 39 years old in good health and CMV-seropositive. The sample comprised PBMCs.

The CDR3 nucleotides read TGTGCCAGCAATCCGACAGGCCAGAACACTGAAGCTTTCTTT. Translation gives CASNPTGQNTEAFF. This chain joins TRBV6-1 and TRBJ1-1; a weak D match, TRBD1 (6 bases). CDR1 MNHNS and CDR2 SASEGT come from the germline V gene. This CDR3 comprises 14 residues. Between the trimmed V and J ends, which lost 7 bases and 1 base, there was a span of 13 bases.